This T cell receptor (beta chain) was sequenced during a study of patients and donors after allogeneic stem cell transplantation (dated by TCRdb to 2020 to 2021). There are many counts of this clonotype. The antigen it recognizes is unknown. There are no base qualities to consult, and no much larger clone falls within one base. According to the germline V gene, CDR1 reads MNHEY and CDR2 reads SVGAGI. The junction shows trimming of 4 bases on V and 7 bases on J, and the gene matches do not reach 12 bases of it. The cysteine opens and the phenylalanine closes a CDR3 of 17 amino acids. The CDR3 DNA has 51 bases and is translated from base 1. The library was made by RT-PCR. Sequencing took place on a NextSeq 550. The public reads were reprocessed in TCRdb via fastp at Q25 and MiXCR, keeping in-frame beta chains. CDR3 protein sequences are deduplicated, and each keeps its most common genes and DNA. In this sample the table shows hundreds of thousands of distinct CDR3 sequences, around 15% of which occur a single time. Jointly, the top ten make up over 6% of the sample.

The sample was blood, either unsorted or a sorted T cell fraction (not recorded which). This receptor was obtained from a human donor who was either an allogeneic HSCT recipient or a stem cell or donor lymphocyte infusion donor (not recorded which). It is not recorded whose cells these are; they may come from a transplant donor. The chain links TRBV6-5 with TRBJ1-6; 8 of the junction bases match TRBD1. The CDR3 has the sequence CASSSIFRQGPNSPLHF. Read as DNA, the sequence is TGTGCCAGCAGTTCCATATTCCGACAGGGGCCCAATTCACCCCTCCACTTT.